This T cell receptor (beta chain) was recorded in a study of shared clonotypes between healthy human individuals. V dropped 3 bases and J dropped 2 bases, with 2 bases sitting between them. This CDR3 is 12 amino acids long. CDR1 is PRHDT and CDR2 is FYEKMQ in the germline V gene (reference sequence). Terminally differentiated effector memory CD45RA+ cells were excluded from the naive CD8 cells, which were CD45RO-negative and positively selected for CCR7. Libraries were prepared by immunoSEQ multiplex PCR; TCRdb keeps only in-frame clonotypes and omits some of them. Among approximately 2,200,000 clones, about 93% were seen once, and the ten largest hold over 1.5%.

This clonotype was sampled from a man younger than 35 in good health. Some clones in this sample may be carry-over from other donors' samples. The sequenced sample consisted of naive CD8+ T cells from PBMCs. The V gene is TRBV13, the J gene TRBJ2-4; D is uncertain. CDR3 nucleotide sequence: TGTGCCAGCAGCTTTTCCAAAAACATTCAGTACTTC. It encodes CASSFSKNIQYF.